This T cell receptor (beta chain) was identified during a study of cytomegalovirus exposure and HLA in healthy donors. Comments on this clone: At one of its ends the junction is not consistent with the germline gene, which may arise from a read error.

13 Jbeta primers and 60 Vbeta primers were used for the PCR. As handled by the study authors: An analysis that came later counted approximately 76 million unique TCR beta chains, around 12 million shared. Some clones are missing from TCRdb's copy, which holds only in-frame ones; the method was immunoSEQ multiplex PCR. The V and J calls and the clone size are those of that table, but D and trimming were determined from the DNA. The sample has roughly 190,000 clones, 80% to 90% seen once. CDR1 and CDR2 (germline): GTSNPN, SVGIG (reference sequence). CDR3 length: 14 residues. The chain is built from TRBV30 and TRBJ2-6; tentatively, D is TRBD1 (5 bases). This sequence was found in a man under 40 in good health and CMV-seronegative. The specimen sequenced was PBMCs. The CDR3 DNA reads TGTGCCTGGAGTGAGTCCTCTGGGGCCAACGGCCTGACTTTC. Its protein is CAWSESSGANGLTF.